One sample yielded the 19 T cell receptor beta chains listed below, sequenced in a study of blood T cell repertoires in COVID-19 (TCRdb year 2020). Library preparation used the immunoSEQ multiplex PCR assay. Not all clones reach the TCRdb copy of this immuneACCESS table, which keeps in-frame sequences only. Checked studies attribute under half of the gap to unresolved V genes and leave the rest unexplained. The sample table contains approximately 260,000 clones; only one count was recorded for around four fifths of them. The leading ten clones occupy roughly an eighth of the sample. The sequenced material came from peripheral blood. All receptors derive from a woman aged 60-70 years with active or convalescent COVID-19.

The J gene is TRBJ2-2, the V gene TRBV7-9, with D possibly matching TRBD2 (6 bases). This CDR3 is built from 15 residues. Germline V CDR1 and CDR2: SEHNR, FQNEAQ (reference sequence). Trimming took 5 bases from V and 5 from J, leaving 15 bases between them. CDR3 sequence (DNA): TGTGCCAGCAGCCCCCGCGGGACGGTAACCGGGGAGCTGTTTTTT. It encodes CASSPRGTVTGELFF.

This chain's CDR3 is CASSLTPNTGELFF. CDR3 DNA sequence: TGTGCCAGCAGCCTAACTCCCAACACCGGGGAGCTGTTTTTT. The J gene is TRBJ2-2, the V gene TRBV7-9; no firm D call. The ends were cut back, 5 bases at V and 2 bases at J, with 9 bases in the middle. Germline V gene data show CDR1 as SEHNR and CDR2 as FQNEAQ (reference sequence). The CDR3 has 14 residues. Filled out from reference TRBV7-9 and TRBJ2-2, the complete variable domain reads DTGVSQNPRHKITKRGQNVTFRCDPISEHNRLYWYRQTLGQGPEFLTYFQNEAQLEKSRLLSDRFSAERPKGSFSTLEIQRTEQGDSAMYLCASSLTPNTGELFFGEGSRLTVL.

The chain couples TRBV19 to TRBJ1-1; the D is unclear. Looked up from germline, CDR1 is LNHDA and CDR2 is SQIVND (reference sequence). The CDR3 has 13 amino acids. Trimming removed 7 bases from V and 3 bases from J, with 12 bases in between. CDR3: CASKAGKDTEAFF. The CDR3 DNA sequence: TGTGCCAGTAAGGCAGGTAAGGACACTGAAGCTTTCTTT.

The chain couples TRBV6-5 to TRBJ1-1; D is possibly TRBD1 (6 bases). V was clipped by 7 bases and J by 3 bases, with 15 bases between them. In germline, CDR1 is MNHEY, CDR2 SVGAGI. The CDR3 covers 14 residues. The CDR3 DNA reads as TGTGCCAGCAAGGGGGTTGGGGCCCACACTGAAGCTTTCTTT. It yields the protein CASKGVGAHTEAFF.

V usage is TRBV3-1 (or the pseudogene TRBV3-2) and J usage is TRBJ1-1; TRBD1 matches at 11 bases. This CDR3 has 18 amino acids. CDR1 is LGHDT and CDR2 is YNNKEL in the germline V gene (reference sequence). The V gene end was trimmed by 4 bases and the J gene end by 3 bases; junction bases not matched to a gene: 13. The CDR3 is CASSRPGQGGFRDTEAFF. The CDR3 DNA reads TGTGCCAGCAGCCGACCGGGACAGGGGGGATTCCGGGACACTGAAGCTTTCTTT.

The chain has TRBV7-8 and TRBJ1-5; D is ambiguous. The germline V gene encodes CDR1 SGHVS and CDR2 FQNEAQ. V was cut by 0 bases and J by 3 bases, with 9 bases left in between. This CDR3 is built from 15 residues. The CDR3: CASSLARRNNQPQHF. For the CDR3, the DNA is TGTGCCAGCAGCTTAGCGAGGCGGAACAATCAGCCCCAGCATTTT.

The CDR3 coding sequence is TGTGCCAGCGGAGTTAGGGAGATCTATGGCTACACCTTC. Amino acids: CASGVREIYGYTF. The chain carries TRBV6-6 and TRBJ1-2; D ambiguous. V gave up 8 bases and J gave up 4 bases, with 14 bases separating them. The CDR3 covers 13 residues. Germline V gives CDR1 MNHNY, CDR2 SVGAGI (reference sequence).

The CDR3, as DNA: TGTGCCAGTAGTGGGGCAGGGGGCGTAACGAACGGAGCTTTCTTT. Its protein product is CASSGAGGVTNGAFF. This chain uses TRBV19 with TRBJ1-1; 8 bases are a match to TRBD1. This CDR3 has 15 amino acids. V lost 5 bases to trimming and J lost 10 bases; unmatched junction nucleotides: 15. The V gene's germline CDR1 is LNHDA and CDR2 SQIVND (reference sequence).

The CDR3: CASSPREDSSGNTIYF. The CDR3 bases are TGTGCCAGCTCACCACGCGAGGACAGCTCTGGAAACACCATATATTTT. The chain is built from TRBV18 and TRBJ1-3; D is perhaps TRBD1 (6 bases). V lost 1 base, J lost 0 bases, and 10 bases lay in between. The germline V gene encodes CDR1 KGHSH and CDR2 LQKENI. CDR3 length: 16 amino acids. The full variable domain, rest sourced from reference TRBV18 and TRBJ1-3, is NAGVMQNPRHLVRRRGQEARLRCSPMKGHSHVYWYRQLPEEGLKFMVYLQKENIIDESGMPKERFSAEFPKEGPSILRIQQVVRGDSAAYFCASSPREDSSGNTIYFGEGSWLTVV.

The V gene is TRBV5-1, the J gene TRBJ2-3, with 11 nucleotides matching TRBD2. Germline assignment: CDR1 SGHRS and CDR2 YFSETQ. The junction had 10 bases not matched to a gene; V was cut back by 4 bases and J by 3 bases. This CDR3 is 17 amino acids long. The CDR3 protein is CASSRTGTSGWTDTQYF. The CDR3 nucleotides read TGCGCCAGCAGCCGAACCGGGACTAGCGGTTGGACAGATACGCAGTATTTT.

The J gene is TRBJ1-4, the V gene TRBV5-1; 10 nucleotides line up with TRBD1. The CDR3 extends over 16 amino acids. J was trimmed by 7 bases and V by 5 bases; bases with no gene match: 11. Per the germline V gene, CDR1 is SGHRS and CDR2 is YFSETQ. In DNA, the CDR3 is TGCGCCAGCAGAAGGGGACAGGGGAGGATGGGTGAAAAACTGTTTTTT. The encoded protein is CASRRGQGRMGEKLFF.

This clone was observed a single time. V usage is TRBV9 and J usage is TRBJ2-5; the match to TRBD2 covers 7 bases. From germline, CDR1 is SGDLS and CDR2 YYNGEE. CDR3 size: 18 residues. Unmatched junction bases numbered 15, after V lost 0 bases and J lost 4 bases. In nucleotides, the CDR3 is TGTGCCAGCAGCGTAGGTCGGGCTAGCGGTCTACGAGGAGAGACCCAGTACTTC. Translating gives CASSVGRASGLRGETQYF.

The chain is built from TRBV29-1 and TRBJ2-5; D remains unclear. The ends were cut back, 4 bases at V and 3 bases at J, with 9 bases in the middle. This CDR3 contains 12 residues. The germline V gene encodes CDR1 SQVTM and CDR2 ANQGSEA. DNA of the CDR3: TGCAGCGTTGGTGGCAGTAAAGAGACCCAGTACTTC. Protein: CSVGGSKETQYF.

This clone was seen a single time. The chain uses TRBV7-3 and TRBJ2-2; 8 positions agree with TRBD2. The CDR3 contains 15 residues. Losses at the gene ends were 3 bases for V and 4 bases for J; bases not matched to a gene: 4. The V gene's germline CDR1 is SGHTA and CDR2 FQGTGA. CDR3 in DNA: TGTGCCAGCAGCTTTCCGGGAGGGGGCACCGGGGAGCTGTTTTTT. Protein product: CASSFPGGGTGELFF.

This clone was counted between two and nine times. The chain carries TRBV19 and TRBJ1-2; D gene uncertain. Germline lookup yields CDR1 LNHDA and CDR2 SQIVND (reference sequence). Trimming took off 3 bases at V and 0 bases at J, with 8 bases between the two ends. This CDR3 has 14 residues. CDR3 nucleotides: TGTGCCAGTAGTATCCCCCCAACTAACTATGGCTACACCTTC. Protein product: CASSIPPTNYGYTF.

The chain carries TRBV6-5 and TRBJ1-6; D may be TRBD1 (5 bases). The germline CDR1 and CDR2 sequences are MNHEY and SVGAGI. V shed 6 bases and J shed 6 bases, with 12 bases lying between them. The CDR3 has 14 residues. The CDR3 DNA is TGTGCCAGCAGCGCAGGGTTTAGTAATTCACCCCTCCACTTT. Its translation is CASSAGFSNSPLHF.

The CDR3 bases are TGCGCCAGCCAGACAGGGGCTACAGATACGCAGTATTTT. Translated, it gives CASQTGATDTQYF. J is TRBJ2-3 and V is TRBV10-1; TRBD1 matches 8 bases. V lost 8 bases and J lost 3; bases outside the gene matches: 4. The germline V gene encodes CDR1 WNHNN and CDR2 SYGVQD (reference sequence). The CDR3 consists of 13 residues.

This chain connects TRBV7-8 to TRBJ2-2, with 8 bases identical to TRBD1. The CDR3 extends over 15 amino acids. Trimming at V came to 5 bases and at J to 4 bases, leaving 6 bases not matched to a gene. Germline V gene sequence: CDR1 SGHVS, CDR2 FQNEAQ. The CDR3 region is CASSLQGALTGELFF. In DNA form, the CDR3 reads TGTGCCAGCAGCCTCCAGGGGGCGCTCACCGGGGAGCTGTTTTTT.

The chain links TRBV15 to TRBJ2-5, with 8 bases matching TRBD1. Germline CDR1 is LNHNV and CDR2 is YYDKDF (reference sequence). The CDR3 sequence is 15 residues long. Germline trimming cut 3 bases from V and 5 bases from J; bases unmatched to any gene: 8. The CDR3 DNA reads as TGTGCCACCAGCAGGAACAGGGGGGTAGAGGAGACCCAGTACTTC. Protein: CATSRNRGVEETQYF.